These 25 T cell receptor beta chains share one sample of origin, sequenced in a study of CD8+ T cells in alopecia areata. Extracted RNA was reverse transcribed into cDNA, the sequencing template. Generated by immunoSEQ multiplex PCR, the TCRdb table keeps only in-frame clones and is missing some. Of approximately 130,000 clones in the sample, roughly 50% are singletons; the top ten hold about 11%. Sequences were obtained from NKG2D-low CD8+ T cells sorted from blood. The receptor set was obtained from a human donor with alopecia areata.

This clone was seen more than once but under ten times. CDR3 region: CSVDLEISYNEQFF. The CDR3 nucleotides read TGCAGCGTTGATCTGGAGATCTCCTACAATGAGCAGTTCTTC. This chain joins TRBV29-1 and TRBJ2-1; D unresolved. Germline CDR1 is SQVTM and CDR2 is ANQGSEA. Trimming removed 3 bases from V and 0 bases from J, with 9 bases in between. The CDR3 runs 14 residues.

The CDR3 is CAWSVSASTDTQYF. DNA for the CDR3: TGTGCCTGGAGTGTCTCCGCTAGCACAGATACGCAGTATTTT. The chain recombines TRBV30 with TRBJ2-3; D unclear. The V and J ends lost 0 bases and 0 bases respectively, with 7 bases between them. There are 14 residues in the CDR3. Germline V CDR1 and CDR2: GTSNPN, SVGIG (reference sequence).

This chain joins TRBV11-3 and TRBJ2-1; TRBD2 might be the D (6 bases). This CDR3 region has 13 residues. The V and J ends lost 4 bases and 8 bases respectively, with 12 bases between them. Looked up from germline, CDR1 is SGHNT and CDR2 is YENEEA. The CDR3 coding sequence is TGTGCCAGCAGCTACGGGGGTAGGGATGAGCAGTTCTTC. Translation gives CASSYGGRDEQFF.

The rearrangement uses TRBV30 and TRBJ2-1, with 11 bases matching TRBD2. Per the germline V gene, CDR1 is GTSNPN and CDR2 is SVGIG (reference sequence). V lost 3 bases to trimming and J lost 5 bases; unmatched junction nucleotides: 3. There are 14 residues in the CDR3. The CDR3 region has the DNA TGTGCCTGGAGCCAGGGACTAGCGGACAATGAGCAGTTCTTC. Translating it yields CAWSQGLADNEQFF.

The V and J genes are TRBV7-9 and TRBJ2-3, with D possibly matching TRBD1 (5 bases). Germline lookup yields CDR1 SEHNR and CDR2 FQNEAQ (reference sequence). V lost 5 bases, J lost 0 bases, and 12 bases lay in between. This CDR3 has 15 amino acids. The chain's CDR3 is CASSPSGQSTDTQYF. As DNA, the CDR3 is TGTGCCAGCAGCCCCTCAGGGCAGAGCACAGATACGCAGTATTTT.

The chain's CDR3 is CASSGFSGNTDTQYF. Here the CDR3 DNA reads TGTGCCAGCAGCGGTTTTAGCGGGAACACAGATACGCAGTATTTT. This chain uses TRBV11-3 with TRBJ2-3; 8 bases fit TRBD2. Per germline, CDR1 SGHNT and CDR2 YENEEA. V lost 5 bases, J lost 2 bases, and 6 bases stayed unmatched. The CDR3 has 15 amino acids.

The chain recombines TRBV4-1 with TRBJ1-1, with 9 bases aligning to TRBD1. Germline V gene data show CDR1 as MGHRA and CDR2 as YSYEKL. The CDR3 covers 18 residues. Trimming cost V 2 bases and J 2 bases; bases outside gene matches: 12. For the CDR3, the DNA is TGCGCCAGCAGCCAATCCCCGGGACAGGGATTTCTAAACACTGAAGCTTTCTTT. It is translated as CASSQSPGQGFLNTEAFF.

This clone was seen only a few times. The chain has TRBV28 and TRBJ1-1; a possible D gene is TRBD1 (6 bases). This CDR3 has 15 residues. Germline-derived CDR1 and CDR2 are MDHEN and SYDVKM. V dropped 2 bases and J dropped 0 bases, with 10 bases sitting between them. The CDR3 nucleotides are TGTGCCAGCAGTTTAAGGACAGCCTTGAACACTGAAGCTTTCTTT. It yields the protein CASSLRTALNTEAFF.

The chain uses TRBV30 and TRBJ2-7; 9 positions match TRBD2. The CDR3 covers 16 residues. Losses at the gene ends were 0 bases for V and 3 bases for J; bases not matched to a gene: 9. Germline CDR1 and CDR2: GTSNPN and SVGIG (reference sequence). CDR3 in DNA: TGTGCCTGGAGTGTATCACCTAGCGGGAACGGCTACGAGCAGTACTTC. Encoded protein: CAWSVSPSGNGYEQYF.

The gene calls are TRBV4-1 and TRBJ2-4, with 11 nucleotides matching TRBD1. Trimming at V came to 1 base and at J to 8 bases, leaving 1 base not matched to a gene. The CDR3 has 14 residues. Germline V gene sequence: CDR1 MGHRA, CDR2 YSYEKL. The chain's CDR3 is CASSQVGQGDIQYF. The CDR3 bases are TGCGCCAGCAGCCAAGTGGGACAGGGGGACATTCAGTACTTC.

This chain joins TRBV11-2 and TRBJ2-5; 8 nucleotides match TRBD1. This CDR3 is built from 15 residues. The germline CDR1 and CDR2 sequences are SGHAT and FQNNGV. Trimming took 2 bases from V and 3 from J; bases not matched to a gene: 5. CDR3 bases: TGTGCCAGCAGCTTATCACAGGGGGAGGAAGAGACCCAGTACTTC. Its translation: CASSLSQGEEETQYF.

This clone turned up a few times. The gene calls are TRBV29-1 and TRBJ2-7; TRBD1 aligns across 7 bases. This CDR3 has 13 amino acids. CDR1 and CDR2 from the germline V gene are SQVTM and ANQGSEA. Trimming cost V 1 base and J 3 bases; bases outside gene matches: 3. This CDR3 is CSVEGDRDYEQYF. In nucleotides, the CDR3 is TGCAGCGTTGAAGGGGACAGAGACTACGAGCAGTACTTC.

The chain is built from TRBV30 and TRBJ2-5; 7 bases fit TRBD2. The CDR3 sequence is 15 residues long. Trimming took 0 bases from V and 4 from J; bases not matched to a gene: 8. Per the germline V gene, CDR1 is GTSNPN and CDR2 is SVGIG (reference sequence). The CDR3 region has the DNA TGTGCCTGGAGTGTACGCGTTTCGGGGGGAGAGACCCAGTACTTC. It translates to CAWSVRVSGGETQYF.

This chain connects TRBV7-9 to TRBJ2-7; D uncertain. Trimming cost V 1 base and J 6 bases, with 13 bases left between them. Germline-derived CDR1 and CDR2 are SEHNR and FQNEAQ (reference sequence). The length of the CDR3 is 14 residues. The CDR3 spells CASSLDGSHVEQYF. CDR3 DNA: TGTGCCAGCAGCTTAGACGGATCCCATGTCGAGCAGTACTTC.

This rearrangement joins TRBV30 to TRBJ2-1, with no clear D. V shed 3 bases and J shed 4 bases, with 4 bases lying between them. This CDR3 is built from 11 residues. CDR1 and CDR2 from the germline V gene are GTSNPN and SVGIG (reference sequence). In DNA, the CDR3 is TGTGCCTGGAGCCTTTACAATGAGCAGTTCTTC. It encodes CAWSLYNEQFF.

The V gene is TRBV29-1, the J gene TRBJ2-2; D possibly uses TRBD1 or TRBD2 (6 bases each). The CDR3 totals 16 residues. Trimming removed 3 bases from V and 2 bases from J, with 16 bases in between. Germline-derived CDR1 and CDR2 are SQVTM and ANQGSEA. The CDR3 nucleotides read TGCAGCGTTGATGGGGGCCTGGCGGGAAACACCGGGGAGCTGTTTTTT. It is translated as CSVDGGLAGNTGELFF.

This clone has just a few counts. The chain combines TRBV27 with TRBJ2-1; 7 nucleotides agree with TRBD2. V gave up 2 bases and J gave up 6 bases; unmatched junction bases: 4. This CDR3 spans 14 amino acids. The germline V gene encodes CDR1 MNHEY and CDR2 SMNVEV (reference sequence). CDR3 sequence: CASSLSGKANEQFF. In DNA, the CDR3 is TGTGCCAGCAGTTTAAGCGGGAAGGCCAATGAGCAGTTCTTC.

This chain uses TRBV29-1 with TRBJ2-5; D gene ambiguous. V was shortened by 5 bases and J by 4 bases, with 11 bases between the two germline ends. CDR1 and CDR2 (germline): SQVTM, ANQGSEA. The CDR3 is 12 amino acids. The CDR3 DNA reads as TGCAGCGTTCTGAACAGATTAGAGACCCAGTACTTC. Amino acids: CSVLNRLETQYF.

This clone was counted a few times. The rearrangement links TRBV28 to TRBJ2-7; no firm D call. The germline V and J ends were trimmed by 3 bases and 1 base, with 13 bases remaining between them. This CDR3 region has 15 residues. Germline V lookup: CDR1 MDHEN, CDR2 SYDVKM. The CDR3 loop is CASSFPTVNSYEQYF. CDR3 nucleotide sequence: TGTGCCAGCAGTTTCCCCACAGTCAATTCCTACGAGCAGTACTTC.

The J gene is TRBJ2-1, the V gene TRBV6-4; no reliable D call. V gave up 0 bases and J gave up 9 bases, with 12 bases separating them. Germline lookup yields CDR1 MRHNA and CDR2 SNTAGT. This CDR3 has 14 amino acids. CDR3 coding DNA: TGTGCCAGCAGTGACTCGATAGAAGCCGGTGAGCAGTTCTTC. Protein sequence: CASSDSIEAGEQFF.

This clone was seen more than once but under ten times. The J gene is TRBJ2-2, the V gene TRBV28; D is ambiguous. The CDR3 covers 15 residues. Germline V gene data show CDR1 as MDHEN and CDR2 as SYDVKM. V lost 3 bases, J lost 1 base, and 9 bases lay in between. The CDR3 loop is CASSLRTENTGELFF. CDR3 DNA: TGTGCCAGCAGTTTGCGGACGGAGAACACCGGGGAGCTGTTTTTT.

The rearrangement links TRBV25-1 to TRBJ2-7, with 7 bases aligning to TRBD1. The CDR3 totals 14 residues. The junction had 7 bases not matched to a gene; V was cut back by 4 bases and J by 4 bases. In germline, CDR1 is MGHDK, CDR2 SYGVNS. CDR3 nucleotide sequence: TGTGCCAGCAGTGGCGACAGGGAAAGGTACGAGCAGTACTTC. This codes for CASSGDRERYEQYF.

This clone has more than one count but fewer than ten. The chain has TRBV7-9 and TRBJ2-7; D might be TRBD1 (5 bases). The V end lost 1 base, the J end lost 5 bases, and 12 bases lay between the germline ends. This CDR3 spans 14 amino acids. Germline values: CDR1 SEHNR, CDR2 FQNEAQ (reference sequence). In nucleotides, the CDR3 is TGTGCCAGCAGCTTAGTGGGGCCCTGGGACGAGCAGTACTTC. Translating gives CASSLVGPWDEQYF.

The chain combines TRBV5-6 with TRBJ2-1; perhaps TRBD2 as D (6 bases). CDR1 and CDR2 from the germline V gene are SGHDT and YYEEEE. V lost 2 bases to trimming and J lost 4 bases, with 13 bases between them. The CDR3 has 15 residues. The CDR3 reads CASSFRDWTYNEQFF. The CDR3 DNA follows: TGTGCCAGCAGCTTCCGGGACTGGACATACAATGAGCAGTTCTTC.

This clone has a handful of counts. The chain joins TRBV29-1 to TRBJ2-5; D not certain. The CDR3 totals 10 residues. Germline loops: CDR1 SQVTM, CDR2 ANQGSEA. V was trimmed by 4 bases and J by 5 bases, leaving 5 bases between them. The CDR3 DNA is TGCAGCGTTGCCCACGAGACCCAGTACTTC. Translating gives CSVAHETQYF.